The 23 T cell receptor beta chains presented below share a single source sample, sequenced in a study of cytomegalovirus exposure and HLA in healthy donors. PCR amplification relied on 60 Vbeta primers (plus 13 Jbeta primers). Measured with immunoSEQ multiplex PCR; TCRdb has only the in-frame clones, and not every one. The sample records more than 100,000 clones, over 70% being singletons. Sequencing used PBMCs. The receptors here all came from a woman younger than 30 in good health and CMV-seronegative.

This clone was recorded a few times. The rearrangement links TRBV19 to TRBJ1-2; D is unresolved. Per the germline V gene, CDR1 is LNHDA and CDR2 is SQIVND (reference sequence). This CDR3 comprises 11 residues. Trimming pared 6 bases from V and 7 bases from J, leaving 9 bases between. The CDR3 DNA reads TGTGCCAGTAGCACGACACTTGGCTACACCTTC. Protein sequence: CASSTTLGYTF.

The chain has TRBV19 and TRBJ1-2, with 7 bases matching TRBD1. In germline, CDR1 is LNHDA, CDR2 SQIVND (reference sequence). V gave up 1 base and J gave up 4 bases; unmatched junction bases: 9. The CDR3 runs 16 residues. CDR3 in DNA: TGTGCCAGTAGTATAGCGGAAAGCCAGGGGGTCTATGGCTACACCTTC. This sequence encodes CASSIAESQGVYGYTF. Supplemented by reference TRBV19 and TRBJ1-2, the full variable domain reads DGGITQSPKYLFRKEGQNVTLSCEQNLNHDAMYWYRQDPGQGLRLIYYSQIVNDFQKGDIAEGYSVSREKKESFPLTVTSAQKNPTAFYLCASSIAESQGVYGYTFGSGTRLTVV.

The chain links TRBV15 to TRBJ2-2, with 7 positions matching TRBD1. This CDR3 is 17 amino acids long. Per germline, CDR1 LNHNV and CDR2 YYDKDF (reference sequence). J gave up 6 bases and V 5 bases, and 15 bases lay outside the gene matches. CDR3 region: CATSGQPGQYIAGELFF. CDR3 DNA: TGTGCCACCAGCGGACAACCGGGACAGTATATCGCCGGGGAGCTGTTTTTT.

V and J are TRBV5-4 and TRBJ2-7; 14 nucleotides align to TRBD2. The CDR3 length is 15 residues. Trimming removed 4 bases from V and 4 bases from J; junction bases left unmatched: 4. The germline gives CDR1 SGHNT, CDR2 YYREEE (reference sequence). CDR3 in amino acids: CASSPGLAGEYEQYF. The CDR3 DNA follows: TGTGCCAGCAGCCCGGGACTAGCGGGAGAGTACGAGCAGTACTTC.

The chain has TRBV6-6 and TRBJ1-2; TRBD1 matches 8 bases. The CDR3 is 15 residues long. CDR1 and CDR2 from the germline V gene are MNHNY and SVGAGI (reference sequence). V trimming: 7 bases; J trimming: 9 bases; junction bases outside the gene matches: 16. In DNA form, the CDR3 reads TGTGCCAGCATCTTATCGACAGGGGAATCCGGAAGCTACACCTTC. Encoded protein: CASILSTGESGSYTF.

The chain uses TRBV4-2 and TRBJ1-1; D is uncertain. V lost 0 bases and J lost 1, with 6 bases in between. Germline loops: CDR1 LGHNA, CDR2 YNFKEQ. The CDR3 runs 14 residues. The CDR3, as DNA: TGTGCCAGCAGCCAAGAGGGAGCGAACACTGAAGCTTTCTTT. This translates into CASSQEGANTEAFF.

In this sample, this clone turned up a few times. The V and J genes are TRBV6-1 and TRBJ1-5; a possible D gene is TRBD1 (5 bases). The CDR3 totals 15 residues. Germline lookup yields CDR1 MNHNS and CDR2 SASEGT. V gave up 10 bases and J gave up 2 bases, with 18 bases separating them. As DNA, the CDR3 is TGTGCCACCCTTTATGGGGGGACGGGCAATCAGCCCCAGCATTTT. As protein: CATLYGGTGNQPQHF.

The table lists this clone with a few counts. This rearrangement joins TRBV6-1 to TRBJ1-5, with unresolved D. V gave up 6 bases and J gave up 2 bases, with 11 bases separating them. CDR1 is MNHNS and CDR2 is SASEGT in the germline V gene. The CDR3 runs 14 residues. The CDR3 region has the DNA TGTGCCAGCAGCTGGGAGGTTGGCAATCAGCCCCAGCATTTT. Translated, it gives CASSWEVGNQPQHF.

The CDR3 nucleotides are TGTGCCTGGAGTATTACCGGGGGTGGGGAGCAGTACTTC. Translating it yields CAWSITGGGEQYF. The chain links TRBV30 to TRBJ2-7; the D gene is possibly TRBD2 (6 bases). The CDR3 is 13 amino acids. V was clipped by 2 bases and J by 7 bases, with 15 bases between them. Germline V gene lookup returns CDR1 GTSNPN and CDR2 SVGIG (reference sequence).

This clone was counted only a few times. The rearrangement links TRBV19 to TRBJ2-7; D is possibly TRBD1 (5 bases). Trimming stripped 1 base from V and 3 bases from J, with 13 bases between. This CDR3 has 15 residues. The germline gives CDR1 LNHDA, CDR2 SQIVND (reference sequence). CDR3 in DNA: TGTGCCAGTAGTATAGTTGGGGCACCGAACTACGAGCAGTACTTC. Translation: CASSIVGAPNYEQYF. The complete variable domain, with remaining parts taken from reference TRBV19 and TRBJ2-7, reads DGGITQSPKYLFRKEGQNVTLSCEQNLNHDAMYWYRQDPGQGLRLIYYSQIVNDFQKGDIAEGYSVSREKKESFPLTVTSAQKNPTAFYLCASSIVGAPNYEQYFGPGTRLTVT.

The chain recombines TRBV5-1 with TRBJ2-3; D call uncertain. Looked up from germline, CDR1 is SGHRS and CDR2 is YFSETQ. With 0 bases removed from V and 1 base from J, the gap between germline ends came to 9 bases. This CDR3 comprises 15 residues. The CDR3 reads CASSLVVEGTDTQYF. DNA for the CDR3: TGCGCCAGCAGCTTGGTTGTAGAGGGCACAGATACGCAGTATTTT. Full variable domain (remainder filled in from reference TRBV5-1 and TRBJ2-3): KAGVTQTPRYLIKTRGQQVTLSCSPISGHRSVSWYQQTPGQGLQFLFEYFSETQRNKGNFPGRFSGRQFSNSRSEMNVSTLELGDSALYLCASSLVVEGTDTQYFGPGTRLTVL.

This clone has a handful of counts. The genes are TRBV4-2 and TRBJ1-5; no firm D call. V lost 4 bases and J lost 4, with 11 bases in between. Germline V gene data show CDR1 as LGHNA and CDR2 as YNFKEQ. The CDR3 has 14 amino acids. CDR3 DNA: TGTGCCAGCAGCCCACAAGTACCAAATCAGCCCCAGCATTTT. Translation gives CASSPQVPNQPQHF.

The rearrangement links TRBV7-2 to TRBJ2-1, with 9 nucleotides matching TRBD2. This CDR3 comprises 15 residues. CDR1 and CDR2 (germline): SGHTA, FQGNSA. Trimming took 3 bases from V and 8 from J; bases not matched to a gene: 8. The CDR3 sequence: CASSLAGLAIYEQFF. The CDR3 DNA reads TGTGCCAGCAGCTTGGCGGGACTAGCTATTTATGAGCAGTTCTTC.

The gene calls are TRBV15 and TRBJ1-4; 12 nucleotides match TRBD1. V trimming: 1 base; J trimming: 7 bases; junction bases outside the gene matches: 1. The CDR3 covers 15 residues. CDR1 is LNHNV and CDR2 is YYDKDF in the germline V gene (reference sequence). Here the CDR3 reads CATSRVGQGAEKLFF. In nucleotides, the CDR3 is TGTGCCACCAGCAGAGTGGGACAGGGGGCTGAAAAACTGTTTTTT.

This clone was counted a single time. This chain uses TRBV30 with TRBJ1-3; possibly TRBD1 for D (6 bases). CDR3 length: 16 amino acids. V was cut by 2 bases and J by 0 bases, with 14 bases left in between. Germline V gene lookup returns CDR1 GTSNPN and CDR2 SVGIG (reference sequence). CDR3 loop: CAWSLNRAYSGNTIYF. The CDR3, as DNA: TGTGCCTGGAGTCTCAACAGGGCTTACTCTGGAAACACCATATATTTT.

V gene TRBV5-4 combines with J gene TRBJ2-1; 10 positions agree with TRBD2. The CDR3 contains 16 residues. Losses at the gene ends were 3 bases for V and 3 bases for J; bases not matched to a gene: 6. Germline lookup yields CDR1 SGHNT and CDR2 YYREEE (reference sequence). The CDR3, as DNA: TGTGCCAGCAGCTCCATAGCGGGAGGCTACTACAATGAGCAGTTCTTC. The encoded protein is CASSSIAGGYYNEQFF. Combining the CDR3 with reference TRBV5-4 and TRBJ2-1 gives the whole variable domain ETGVTQSPTHLIKTRGQQVTLRCSSQSGHNTVSWYQQALGQGPQFIFQYYREEENGRGNFPPRFSGLQFPNYSSELNVNALELDDSALYLCASSSIAGGYYNEQFFGPGTRLTVL.

This rearrangement joins TRBV6-1 to TRBJ1-1; D gene unclear. Trimming removed 7 bases at V and 1 base at J, with 13 bases between. Germline lookup yields CDR1 MNHNS and CDR2 SASEGT. The CDR3 runs to 14 residues. The DNA of the CDR3 is TGTGCCAGCACCGCAGCGGGGAAGAACACTGAAGCTTTCTTT. Its protein product is CASTAAGKNTEAFF.

This sequence joins TRBV5-1 and TRBJ2-2; no firm D call. The germline gives CDR1 SGHRS, CDR2 YFSETQ. The CDR3 runs 13 residues. V lost 0 bases to trimming and J lost 5 bases, with 5 bases between them. The CDR3 sequence: CASSLDGTGELFF. The CDR3 region has the DNA TGCGCCAGCAGCTTGGACGGTACCGGGGAGCTGTTTTTT.

V usage is TRBV4-2 and J usage is TRBJ1-4; the D is unclear. The CDR3 is made up of 15 amino acids. Between the trimmed V and J ends, which lost 0 bases and 8 bases, there was a span of 13 bases. CDR1 is LGHNA and CDR2 is YNFKEQ in the germline V gene. The CDR3 bases are TGTGCCAGCAGCCAAGATCGCGGGAGAAGCGAAAAACTGTTTTTT. Its translation: CASSQDRGRSEKLFF.

Only one count was recorded for this clone. The J gene is TRBJ1-3, the V gene TRBV7-9, with TRBD1 as a possible D gene (6 bases). Trimming removed 4 bases from V and 5 bases from J, with 18 bases in between. The CDR3 sequence is 16 residues long. Germline CDR1 reads SEHNR; CDR2 reads FQNEAQ (reference sequence). DNA of the CDR3: TGTGCCAGCAGCTCGACGCAACAGGGTTTCAGAAACACCATATATTTT. It specifies CASSSTQQGFRNTIYF.

V usage is TRBV5-1 and J usage is TRBJ2-5; the match to TRBD2 covers 11 bases. Trimming removed 7 bases from V and 6 bases from J; junction bases left unmatched: 14. The CDR3 spans 16 residues. The germline V gene encodes CDR1 SGHRS and CDR2 YFSETQ. CDR3 DNA: TGCGCCAGCTCCGGGACTAGCGGTATCGCGGGGAAGACCCAGTACTTC. It translates to CASSGTSGIAGKTQYF.

About this clone itself: The same CDR3 also results from other DNA sequences found in this sample. The V and J genes are TRBV7-9 and TRBJ2-1; 11 bases fit TRBD2. Germline assignment: CDR1 SEHNR and CDR2 FQNEAQ (reference sequence). The V and J ends lost 1 base and 7 bases, in that order; junction bases with no gene match: 0. The CDR3 loop spans 14 amino acids. The CDR3: CASSLGLAGNEQFF. The CDR3, as DNA: TGTGCCAGCAGCTTAGGACTAGCGGGAAATGAGCAGTTCTTC.

This chain links TRBV12-5 with TRBJ1-4, with TRBD1 matching over 9 bases. J lost 4 bases, V lost 7 bases, and 10 bases had no gene match. The germline CDR1 and CDR2 sequences are LGHNT and FRNRAP. The CDR3 length is 16 residues. This CDR3 reads CASAWGQGGGNEKLFF. DNA of the CDR3: TGTGCTAGTGCTTGGGGACAGGGAGGCGGTAATGAAAAACTGTTTTTT.